This T cell receptor (beta chain) emerged from a study of cytomegalovirus exposure and HLA in healthy donors. In the study overall: Earlier findings included some 120 million unique TCR beta sequences obtained from roughly 200 million T cells. There were 350 to 400 genotyped donors. Of these, roughly 80% fell in the genetic ancestry cluster associated with self-reported Caucasian donors. General observations from the study: Follow-up analysis seemed to connect common viral pathogens with several of the most significant clusters identified.

The length of the CDR3 is 15 residues. Germline CDR1 and CDR2: MNHNS and SASEGT. V lost 3 bases and J 1 base, leaving 12 bases between the germline ends. Details on this clone: The target antigen is unknown.

The PCR used 60 Vbeta and 13 Jbeta primers. Data came from immunoSEQ multiplex PCR; TCRdb stores just in-frame clones and leaves some out. The repertoire holds 130,000 or so clones, with about four fifths as singletons. This TCR derives from a man aged 18 to 30 in good health and CMV-seropositive. The genes are TRBV6-1 and TRBJ1-1; no definite D call. Sequenced input: PBMCs. In DNA, the CDR3 is TGTGCCAGCAGTGAGGCGTATCGGGAGAACACTGAAGCTTTCTTT. Translating gives CASSEAYRENTEAFF.